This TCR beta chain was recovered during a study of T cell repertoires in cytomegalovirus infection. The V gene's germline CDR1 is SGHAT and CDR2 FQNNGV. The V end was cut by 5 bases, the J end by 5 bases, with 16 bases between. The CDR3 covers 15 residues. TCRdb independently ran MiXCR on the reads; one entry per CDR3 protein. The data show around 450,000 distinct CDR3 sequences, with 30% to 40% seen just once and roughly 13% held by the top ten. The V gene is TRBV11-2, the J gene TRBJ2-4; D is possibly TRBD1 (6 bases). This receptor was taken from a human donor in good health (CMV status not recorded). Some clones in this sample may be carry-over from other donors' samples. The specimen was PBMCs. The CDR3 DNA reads TGTGCCAGCAGCATCCACCTAAGACAGGAAAACATTCAGTACTTC. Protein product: CASSIHLRQENIQYF.